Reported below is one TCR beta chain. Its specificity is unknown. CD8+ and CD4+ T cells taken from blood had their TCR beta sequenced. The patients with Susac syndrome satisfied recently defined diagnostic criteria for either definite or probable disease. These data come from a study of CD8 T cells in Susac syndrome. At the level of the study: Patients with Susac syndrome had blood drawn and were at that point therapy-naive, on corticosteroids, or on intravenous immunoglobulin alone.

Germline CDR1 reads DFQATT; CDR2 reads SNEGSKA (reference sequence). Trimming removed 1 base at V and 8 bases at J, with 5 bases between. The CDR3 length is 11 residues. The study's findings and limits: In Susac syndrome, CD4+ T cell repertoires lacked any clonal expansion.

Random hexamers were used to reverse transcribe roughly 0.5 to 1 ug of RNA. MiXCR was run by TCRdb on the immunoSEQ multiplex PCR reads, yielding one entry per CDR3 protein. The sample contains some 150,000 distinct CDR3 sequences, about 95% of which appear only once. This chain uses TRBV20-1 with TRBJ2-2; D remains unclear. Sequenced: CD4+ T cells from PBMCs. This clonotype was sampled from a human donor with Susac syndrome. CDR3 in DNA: TGCAGTGCTAGAGGCGTTGGGGAGCTGTTTTTT. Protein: CSARGVGELFF.